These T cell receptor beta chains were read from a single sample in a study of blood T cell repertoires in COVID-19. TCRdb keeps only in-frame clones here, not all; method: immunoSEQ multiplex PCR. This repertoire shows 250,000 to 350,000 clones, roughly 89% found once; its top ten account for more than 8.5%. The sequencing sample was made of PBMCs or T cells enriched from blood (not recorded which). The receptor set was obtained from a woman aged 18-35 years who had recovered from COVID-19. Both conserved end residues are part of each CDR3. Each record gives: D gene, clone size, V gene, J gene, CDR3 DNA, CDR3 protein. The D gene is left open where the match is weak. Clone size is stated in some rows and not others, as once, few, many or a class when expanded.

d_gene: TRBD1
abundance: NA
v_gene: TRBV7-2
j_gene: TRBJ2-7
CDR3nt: TGTGCCAGCAGCTACCGGACAGGGGCCTACGAGCAGTACTTC
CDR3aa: CASSYRTGAYEQYF

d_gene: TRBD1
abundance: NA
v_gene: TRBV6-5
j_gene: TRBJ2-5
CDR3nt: TGTGCCAGCAAGAGGACAGGGGCTCCACAAGAGACCCAGTACTTC
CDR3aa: CASKRTGAPQETQYF

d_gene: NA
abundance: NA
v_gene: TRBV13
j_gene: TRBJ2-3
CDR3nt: TGTGCCAGCAGCTTTCGGGCAGATACGCAGTATTTT
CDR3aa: CASSFRADTQYF

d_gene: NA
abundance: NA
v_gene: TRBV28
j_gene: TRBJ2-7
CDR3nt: TGTGCCAGCAGTGTACACTACGAGCAGTACTTC
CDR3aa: CASSVHYEQYF

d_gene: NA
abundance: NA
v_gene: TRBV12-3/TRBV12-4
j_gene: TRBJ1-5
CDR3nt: TGTGCCAGCAGTTATGGCACCAATCAGCCCCAGCATTTT
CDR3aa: CASSYGTNQPQHF

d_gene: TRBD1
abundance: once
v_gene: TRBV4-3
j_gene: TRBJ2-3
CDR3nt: TGCGCCAGCAGCCACGGACAGGGGACGCAGTATTTT
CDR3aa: CASSHGQGTQYF

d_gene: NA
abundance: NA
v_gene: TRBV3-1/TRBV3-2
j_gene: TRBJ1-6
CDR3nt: TGTGCCAGCAGCCAAGTCAGGGGTTCACCCCTCCACTTT
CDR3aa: CASSQVRGSPLHF

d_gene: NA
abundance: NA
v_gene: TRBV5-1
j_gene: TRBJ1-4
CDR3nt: TGCGCCAGCAGCTTGGATCCCAGGCGAGCTGCAACTAATGAAAAACTGTTTTTT
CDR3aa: CASSLDPRRAATNEKLFF

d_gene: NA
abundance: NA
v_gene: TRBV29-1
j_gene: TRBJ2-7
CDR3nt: TGCAGCGTTGAAGATCTTAGGGGCCACTCCTACGAGCAGTACTTC
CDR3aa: CSVEDLRGHSYEQYF

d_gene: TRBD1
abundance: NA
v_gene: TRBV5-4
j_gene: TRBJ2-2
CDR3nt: TGTGCCAGCAGCTTGGCCCCGGACAGGGCCGGGGAGCTGTTTTTT
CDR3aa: CASSLAPDRAGELFF

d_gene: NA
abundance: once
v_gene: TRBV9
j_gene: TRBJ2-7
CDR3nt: TGTGCCAGCAGTACCACCCCCGGTAGTCAGCAGTACTTC
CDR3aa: CASSTTPGSQQYF

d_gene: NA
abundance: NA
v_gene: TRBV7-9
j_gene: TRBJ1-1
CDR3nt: TGTGCCAGCAGCTTACTCAGGGCGACTGAAGCTTTCTTT
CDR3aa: CASSLLRATEAFF

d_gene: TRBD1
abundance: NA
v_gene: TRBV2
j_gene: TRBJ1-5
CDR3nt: TGTGCCAGCAGCCGGGACAGCCGTTATAGCAATCAGCCCCAGCATTTT
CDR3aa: CASSRDSRYSNQPQHF

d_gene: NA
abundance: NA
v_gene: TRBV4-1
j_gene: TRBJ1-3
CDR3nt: TGCGCCAGCAGCCTTAGGACAGCTGGAAACACCATATATTTT
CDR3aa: CASSLRTAGNTIYF

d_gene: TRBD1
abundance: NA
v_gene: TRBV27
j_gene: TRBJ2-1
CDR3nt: TGTGCCAGCAGTTGGACCAGGGGGTACAATGAGCAGTTCTTC
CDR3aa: CASSWTRGYNEQFF

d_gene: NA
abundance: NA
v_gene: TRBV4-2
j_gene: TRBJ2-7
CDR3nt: TGTGCCAGCAGCCAAGAAGGGGACTCTCCCTACGAGCAGTACTTC
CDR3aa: CASSQEGDSPYEQYF

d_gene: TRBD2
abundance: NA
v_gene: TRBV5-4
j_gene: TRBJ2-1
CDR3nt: TGTGCCAGCAGCTTGTGGCGGGAGGTTGAGCAGTTCTTC
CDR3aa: CASSLWREVEQFF

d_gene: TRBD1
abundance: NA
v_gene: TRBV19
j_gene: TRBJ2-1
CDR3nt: TGTGCCAGTAGTATCGACAGGGGGCTATTCTACAATGAGCAGTTCTTC
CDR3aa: CASSIDRGLFYNEQFF

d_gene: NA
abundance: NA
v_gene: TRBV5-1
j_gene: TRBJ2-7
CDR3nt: TGCGCCAGCAGCTGGGAGGGGGGATCCTACGAGCAGTACTTC
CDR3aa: CASSWEGGSYEQYF

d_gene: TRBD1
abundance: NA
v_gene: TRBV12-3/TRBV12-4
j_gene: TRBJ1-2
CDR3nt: TGTGCCAGCAGCCCCGGACAGGGGGATGGCTACACCTTC
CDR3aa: CASSPGQGDGYTF

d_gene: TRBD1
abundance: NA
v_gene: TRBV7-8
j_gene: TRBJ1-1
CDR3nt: TGTGCCAGCAGCTTTAACAGGGGTTGGGGGACTGAAGCTTTCTTT
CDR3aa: CASSFNRGWGTEAFF

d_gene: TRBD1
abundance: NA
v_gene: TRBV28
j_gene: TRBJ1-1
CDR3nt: TGTGCCAGCAGTTTACGTTCGGCAGGGGGCGGTTCCACTGAAGCTTTCTTT
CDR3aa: CASSLRSAGGGSTEAFF

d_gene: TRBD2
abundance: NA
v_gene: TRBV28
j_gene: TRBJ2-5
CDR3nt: TGTGCCAGCAGTTTCGGTAGCGGGAGGGGAAAAGAGACCCAGTACTTC
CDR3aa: CASSFGSGRGKETQYF

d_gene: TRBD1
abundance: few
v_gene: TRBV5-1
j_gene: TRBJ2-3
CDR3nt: TGCGCCAGCAGCTTGGAGGACAGGGCCACAGATACGCAGTATTTT
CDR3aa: CASSLEDRATDTQYF

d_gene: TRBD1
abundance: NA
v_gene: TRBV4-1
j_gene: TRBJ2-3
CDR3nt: TGCGCCAGCAGCCTAAGGGACAGTTCAGATACGCAGTATTTT
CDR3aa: CASSLRDSSDTQYF

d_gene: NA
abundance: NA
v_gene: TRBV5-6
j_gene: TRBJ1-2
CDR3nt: TGTGCCAGCAGCTACAAATTCCGTGAGGGCTATGGCTACACCTTC
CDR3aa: CASSYKFREGYGYTF

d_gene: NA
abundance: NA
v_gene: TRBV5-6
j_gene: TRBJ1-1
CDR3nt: TGTGCCAGCAGCTTGCAGGGAGGAACTGAAGCTTTCTTT
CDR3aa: CASSLQGGTEAFF

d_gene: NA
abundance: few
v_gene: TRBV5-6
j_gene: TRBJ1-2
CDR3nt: TGTGCCAGCAGCTTGGGAGCTAACTATGGCTACACCTTC
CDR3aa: CASSLGANYGYTF

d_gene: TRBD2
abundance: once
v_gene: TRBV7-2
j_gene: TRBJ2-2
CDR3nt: TGTGCCAGCAGCTTATCGCGGGGGGAATGGAACACCGGGGAGCTGTTTTTT
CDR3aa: CASSLSRGEWNTGELFF

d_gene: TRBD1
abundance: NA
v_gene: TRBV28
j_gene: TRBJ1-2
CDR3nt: TGTGCCAGCAGTTTTGGGGGACAGGGATATGGCTACACCTTC
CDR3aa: CASSFGGQGYGYTF

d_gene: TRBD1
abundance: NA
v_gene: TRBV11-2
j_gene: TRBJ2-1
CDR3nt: TGTGCCAGCAGCCACGGGACAGGTGAGCAGTTCTTC
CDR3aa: CASSHGTGEQFF

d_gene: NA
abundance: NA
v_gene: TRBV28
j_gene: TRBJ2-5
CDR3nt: TGTGCCAGCAGTTTAGCCGGCGGGGATCCCCCTAAGACCCAGTACTTC
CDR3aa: CASSLAGGDPPKTQYF

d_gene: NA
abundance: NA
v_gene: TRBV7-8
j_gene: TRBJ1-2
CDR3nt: TGTGCCAGCAGCCCCTCCCGGGTCGACCCTTTTAACTATGGCTACACCTTC
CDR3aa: CASSPSRVDPFNYGYTF

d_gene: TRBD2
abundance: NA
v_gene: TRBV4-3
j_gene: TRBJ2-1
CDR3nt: TGCGCCAGCAGCCAGGACGGGGGGACTACTGACAATGAGCAGTTCTTC
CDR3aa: CASSQDGGTTDNEQFF

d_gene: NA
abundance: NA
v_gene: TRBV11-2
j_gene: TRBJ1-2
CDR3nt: TGTGCCAGCAGCCACTCTCTTGGTATGTCGGACTATGGCTACACCTTC
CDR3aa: CASSHSLGMSDYGYTF

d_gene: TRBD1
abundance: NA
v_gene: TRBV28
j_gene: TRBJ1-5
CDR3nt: TGTGCCAGCAACCGGGACAGGGTTGGGCAGCCCCAGCATTTT
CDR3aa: CASNRDRVGQPQHF

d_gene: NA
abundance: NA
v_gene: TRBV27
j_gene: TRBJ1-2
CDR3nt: TGTGCCAGCAGTCCAAACAGGGTTGGCTACACCTTC
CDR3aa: CASSPNRVGYTF

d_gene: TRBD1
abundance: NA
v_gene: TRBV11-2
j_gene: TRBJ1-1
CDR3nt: TGTGCCAGCAGCGATATAGGACAGGGAAGTGGTGAAGCTTTCTTT
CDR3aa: CASSDIGQGSGEAFF

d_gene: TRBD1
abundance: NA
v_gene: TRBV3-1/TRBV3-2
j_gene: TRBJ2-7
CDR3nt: TGTGCCAGCAGCCAAGACCGGACAGGGTCCAACGAGCAGTACTTC
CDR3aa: CASSQDRTGSNEQYF

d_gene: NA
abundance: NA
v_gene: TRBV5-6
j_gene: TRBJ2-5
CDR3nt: TGTGCCAGCAGCTATCCTAGCACCCTCCAAGAGACCCAGTACTTC
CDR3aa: CASSYPSTLQETQYF

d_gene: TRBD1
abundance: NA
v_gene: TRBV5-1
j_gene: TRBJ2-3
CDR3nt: TGCGCCAGCAGCTTGGGGACAGGGATGGGCACAGATACGCAGTATTTT
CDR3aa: CASSLGTGMGTDTQYF

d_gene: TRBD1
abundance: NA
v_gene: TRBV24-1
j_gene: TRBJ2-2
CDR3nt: TGTGCCACCAGGGGACAGGGGATCGGGGAGCTGTTTTTT
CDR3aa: CATRGQGIGELFF

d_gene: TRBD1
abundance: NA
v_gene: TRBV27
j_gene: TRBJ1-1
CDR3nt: TGTGCCAGCATAGACAGGGAGAACACTGAAGCTTTCTTT
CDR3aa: CASIDRENTEAFF

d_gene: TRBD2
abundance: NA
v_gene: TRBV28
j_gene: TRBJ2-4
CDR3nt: TGTGCCAGCAGCCCACCCCTGGTAGCGGGGGGAAACATTCAGTACTTC
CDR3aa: CASSPPLVAGGNIQYF

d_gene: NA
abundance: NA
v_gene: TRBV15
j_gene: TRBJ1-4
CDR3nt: TGTGCCACCAGCATGCCTCTCGGCGGGACGGTGTTTTTT
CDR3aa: CATSMPLGGTVFF

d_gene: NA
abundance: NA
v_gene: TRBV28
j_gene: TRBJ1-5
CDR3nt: TGTGCCAGCAGTGAGGGACATCACAATCAGCCCCAGCATTTT
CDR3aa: CASSEGHHNQPQHF

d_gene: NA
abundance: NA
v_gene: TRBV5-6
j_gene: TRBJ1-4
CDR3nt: TGTGCCAGCAGCTTGTTGGAGGGGTCGTCGACTAATGAAAAACTGTTTTTT
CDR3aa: CASSLLEGSSTNEKLFF

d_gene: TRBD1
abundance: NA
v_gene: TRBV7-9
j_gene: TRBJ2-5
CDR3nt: TGTGCCAGCAGCTTAGGTTCGACAGGGGCTTGGGAGACCCAGTACTTC
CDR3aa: CASSLGSTGAWETQYF

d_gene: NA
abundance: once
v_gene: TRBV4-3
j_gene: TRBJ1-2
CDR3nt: TGCGCCAGCAGCAATGGGCAGGGATCATATGGCTACACCTTC
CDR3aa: CASSNGQGSYGYTF

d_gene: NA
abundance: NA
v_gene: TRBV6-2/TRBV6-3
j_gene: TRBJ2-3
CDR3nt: TGTGCCAGCAGTCTTCGGCGGATCACAGATACGCAGTATTTT
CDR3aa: CASSLRRITDTQYF

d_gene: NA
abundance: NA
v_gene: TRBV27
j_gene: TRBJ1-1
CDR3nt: TGTGCCAGCAGTTTCGTGGCCATGAACACTGAAGCTTTCTTT
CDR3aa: CASSFVAMNTEAFF

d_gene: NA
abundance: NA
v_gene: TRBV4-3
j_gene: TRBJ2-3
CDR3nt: TGCGCCAGCAGCCAAGAAGTAGCCCCAGATACGCAGTATTTT
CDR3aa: CASSQEVAPDTQYF

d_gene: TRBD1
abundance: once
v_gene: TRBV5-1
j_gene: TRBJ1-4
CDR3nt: TGCGCCAGCAGCTTTGGACAGGGAAGTGAAAAACTGTTTTTT
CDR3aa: CASSFGQGSEKLFF

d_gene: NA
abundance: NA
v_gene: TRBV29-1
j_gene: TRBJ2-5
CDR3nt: TGCAGCGTTGAACCGAGCGGTCTTAAAGAGACCCAGTACTTC
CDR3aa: CSVEPSGLKETQYF